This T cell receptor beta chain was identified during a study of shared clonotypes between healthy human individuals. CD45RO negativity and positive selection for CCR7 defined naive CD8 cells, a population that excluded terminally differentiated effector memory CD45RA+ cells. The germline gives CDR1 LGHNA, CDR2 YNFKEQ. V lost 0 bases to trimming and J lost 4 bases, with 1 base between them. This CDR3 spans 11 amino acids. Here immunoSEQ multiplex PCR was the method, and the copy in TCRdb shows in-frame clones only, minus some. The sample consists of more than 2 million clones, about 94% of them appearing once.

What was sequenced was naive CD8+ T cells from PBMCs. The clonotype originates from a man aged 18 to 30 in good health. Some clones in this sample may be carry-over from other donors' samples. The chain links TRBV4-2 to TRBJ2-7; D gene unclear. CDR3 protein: CASSQEYEQYF. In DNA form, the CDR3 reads TGTGCCAGCAGCCAAGAATACGAGCAGTACTTC.